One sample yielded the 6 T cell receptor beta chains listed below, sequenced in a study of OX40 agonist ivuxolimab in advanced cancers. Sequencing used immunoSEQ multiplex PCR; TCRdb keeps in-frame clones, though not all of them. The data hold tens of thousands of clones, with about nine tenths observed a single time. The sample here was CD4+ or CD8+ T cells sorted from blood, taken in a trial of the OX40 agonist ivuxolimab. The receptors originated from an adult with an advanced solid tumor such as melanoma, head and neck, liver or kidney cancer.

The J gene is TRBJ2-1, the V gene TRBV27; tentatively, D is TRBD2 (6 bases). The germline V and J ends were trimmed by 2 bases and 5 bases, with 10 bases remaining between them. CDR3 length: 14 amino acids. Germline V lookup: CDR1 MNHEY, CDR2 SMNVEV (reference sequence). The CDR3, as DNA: TGTGCCAGCAGTTTACGACTAGAGAACAATGAGCAGTTCTTC. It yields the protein CASSLRLENNEQFF.

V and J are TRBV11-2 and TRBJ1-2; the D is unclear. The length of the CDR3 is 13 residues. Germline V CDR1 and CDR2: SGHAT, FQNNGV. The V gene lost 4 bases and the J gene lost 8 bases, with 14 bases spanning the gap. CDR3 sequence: CASSSDLSAGYTF. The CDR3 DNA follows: TGTGCCAGCAGCTCAGACCTCAGTGCCGGCTACACCTTC. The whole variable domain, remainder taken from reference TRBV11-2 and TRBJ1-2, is EAGVAQSPRYKIIEKRQSVAFWCNPISGHATLYWYQQILGQGPKLLIQFQNNGVVDDSQLPKDRFSAERLKGVDSTLKIQPAKLEDSAVYLCASSSDLSAGYTFGSGTRLTVV.

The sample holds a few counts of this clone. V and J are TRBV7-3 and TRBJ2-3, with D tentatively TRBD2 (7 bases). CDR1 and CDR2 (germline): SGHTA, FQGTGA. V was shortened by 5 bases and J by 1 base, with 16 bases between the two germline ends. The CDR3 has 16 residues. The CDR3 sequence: CASSPGAGAGTDTQYF. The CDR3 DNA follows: TGTGCCAGCAGCCCGGGGGCGGGAGCAGGCACAGATACGCAGTATTTT.

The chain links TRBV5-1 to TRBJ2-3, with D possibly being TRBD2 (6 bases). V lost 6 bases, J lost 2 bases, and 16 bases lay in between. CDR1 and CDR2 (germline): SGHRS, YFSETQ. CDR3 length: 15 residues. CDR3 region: CASKYLSGLTDTQYF. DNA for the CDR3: TGCGCCAGCAAGTATCTTAGCGGACTCACAGATACGCAGTATTTT.

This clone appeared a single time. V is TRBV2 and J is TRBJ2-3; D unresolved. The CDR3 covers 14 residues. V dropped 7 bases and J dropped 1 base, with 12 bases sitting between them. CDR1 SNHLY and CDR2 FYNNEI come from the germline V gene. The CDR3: CASKVLYGTDTQYF. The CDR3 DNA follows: TGTGCCAGCAAGGTGTTGTACGGCACAGATACGCAGTATTTT.

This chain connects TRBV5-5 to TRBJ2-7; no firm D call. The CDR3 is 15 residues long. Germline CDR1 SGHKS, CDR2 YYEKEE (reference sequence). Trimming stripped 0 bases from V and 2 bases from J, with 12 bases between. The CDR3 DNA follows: TGTGCCAGCAGCTTGGGTCTCGATAATCCCTACGAGCAGTACTTC. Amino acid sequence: CASSLGLDNPYEQYF.